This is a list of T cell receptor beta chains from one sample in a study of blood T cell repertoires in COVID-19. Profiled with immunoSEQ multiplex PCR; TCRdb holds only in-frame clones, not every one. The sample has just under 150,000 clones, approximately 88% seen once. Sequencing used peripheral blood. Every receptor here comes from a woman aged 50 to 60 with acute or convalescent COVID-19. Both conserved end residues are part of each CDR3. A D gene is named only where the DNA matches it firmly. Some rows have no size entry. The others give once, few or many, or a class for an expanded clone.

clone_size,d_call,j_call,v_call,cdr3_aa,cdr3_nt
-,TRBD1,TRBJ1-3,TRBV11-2,CASSSTGTGNTIYF,TGTGCCAGCAGCTCGACAGGGACAGGAAACACCATATATTTT
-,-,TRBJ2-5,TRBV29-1,CSVEDGNGQETQYF,TGCAGCGTTGAAGATGGAAACGGACAGGAGACCCAGTACTTC
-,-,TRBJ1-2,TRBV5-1,CASREGDTLFLTRYGYTF,TGCGCCAGCAGGGAAGGGGACACGCTCTTCTTAACTCGCTATGGCTACACCTTC
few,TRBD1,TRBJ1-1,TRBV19,CASSIIQGLNTEAFF,TGTGCCAGTAGTATTATACAGGGGTTGAACACTGAAGCTTTCTTT
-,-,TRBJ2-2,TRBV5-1,CASSLAAGRTGELFF,TGCGCCAGCAGCTTGGCCGCAGGCCGCACCGGGGAGCTGTTTTTT
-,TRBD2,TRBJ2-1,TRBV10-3,CAISSGLAAYNEQFF,TGTGCCATCAGCTCCGGACTAGCGGCCTACAATGAGCAGTTCTTC
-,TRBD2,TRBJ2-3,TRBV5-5,CASSLGLAGTTDTQYF,TGTGCCAGCAGCTTGGGTCTAGCGGGGACCACAGATACGCAGTATTTT
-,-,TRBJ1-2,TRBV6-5,CASSYSGRDTYGYTF,TGTGCCAGCAGTTACAGTGGCAGGGACACCTATGGCTACACCTTC
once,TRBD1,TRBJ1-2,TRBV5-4,CASGRRQGVYGYTF,TGTGCCAGCGGCCGAAGACAGGGTGTCTATGGCTACACCTTC
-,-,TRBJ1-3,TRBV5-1,CASSFSSSSGNTIYF,TGCGCCAGCAGCTTTTCCTCCAGCTCTGGAAACACCATATATTTT
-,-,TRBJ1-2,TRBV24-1,CATSDPSGDLANYGYTF,TGTGCCACCAGTGATCCGTCGGGGGACCTAGCTAACTATGGCTACACCTTC
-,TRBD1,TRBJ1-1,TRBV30,CAGTGVPLNTEAFF,TGTGCCGGGACAGGGGTTCCGTTGAACACTGAAGCTTTCTTT
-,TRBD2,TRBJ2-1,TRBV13,CASSSLAGDNNEQFF,TGTGCCAGCAGCTCACTAGCGGGAGACAACAATGAGCAGTTCTTC
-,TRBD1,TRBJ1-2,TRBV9,CASSVHQRTGDSYGYTF,TGTGCCAGCAGCGTTCACCAGAGGACAGGGGATTCCTATGGCTACACCTTC
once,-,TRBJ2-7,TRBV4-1,CASSQEERGGPYEQYF,TGCGCCAGCAGCCAAGAAGAACGCGGGGGCCCCTACGAGCAGTACTTC
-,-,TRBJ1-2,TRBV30,CAWSVSAGARYGYTF,TGTGCCTGGAGTGTTTCGGCAGGGGCTCGCTATGGCTACACCTTC
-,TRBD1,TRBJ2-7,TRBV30,CAWSTGTAYEQYF,TGTGCCTGGTCGACCGGGACAGCCTACGAGCAGTACTTC
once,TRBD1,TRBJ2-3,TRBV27,CASSPGTGVGTDTQYF,TGTGCCAGCAGTCCCGGGACAGGGGTGGGCACAGATACGCAGTATTTT
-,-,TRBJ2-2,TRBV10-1,CASSEGGVLAAANTGELFF,TGCGCCAGCAGTGAAGGGGGGGTACTAGCAGCGGCAAACACCGGGGAGCTGTTTTTT
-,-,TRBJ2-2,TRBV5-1,CASSFMRVGDTGELFF,TGCGCCAGCAGCTTTATGAGGGTCGGGGACACCGGGGAGCTGTTTTTT
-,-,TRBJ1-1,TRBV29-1,CSVERQLNTEAFF,TGCAGCGTTGAGCGACAGCTGAACACTGAAGCTTTCTTT
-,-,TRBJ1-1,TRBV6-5,CASSYSTGTEAFF,TGTGCCAGCAGTTACTCGACTGGGACTGAAGCTTTCTTT
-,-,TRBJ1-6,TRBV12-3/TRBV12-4,CASSSGTGTPLHF,TGTGCCAGCAGTTCTGGCACGGGGACACCCCTCCACTTT
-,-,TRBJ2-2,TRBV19,CASSLPDTGELFF,TGTGCCAGTAGTCTTCCGGACACCGGGGAGCTGTTTTTT
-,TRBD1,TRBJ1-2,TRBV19,CASSTRPGQGAWGYTF,TGTGCCAGTAGTACCCGACCGGGACAGGGGGCATGGGGCTACACCTTC
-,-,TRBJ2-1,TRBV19,CASSINFREEQFF,TGTGCCAGTAGTATTAATTTTCGGGAAGAGCAGTTCTTC
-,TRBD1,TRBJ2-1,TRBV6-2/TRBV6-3,CASSLTRDRGNEQFF,TGTGCCAGCAGTTTAACCCGGGACAGGGGTAATGAGCAGTTCTTC